These T cell receptor beta chains were read from a single sample in a study of CD8+ T cells in alopecia areata. Sequencing was performed with immunoSEQ multiplex PCR; in TCRdb, only in-frame clones are kept and a portion is missing. The repertoire holds over 250,000 clones, with roughly 60% as singletons. Sequencing was performed on CD4+ T cells sorted from blood, taken at approximately week 51, from a patient treated with tofacitinib. These receptors were obtained from a human donor with alopecia areata. Each CDR3 is given without its conserved first and last residue. D genes are given only for firm matches.

j_call,d_call,v_call,cdr3_aa
TRBJ2-1,NA,TRBV10-3,AISAIRGALNEQF
TRBJ1-1,NA,TRBV29-1,SVENFEAF
TRBJ2-7,NA,TRBV4-1,ASSQSSQGRSSYEQY
TRBJ2-5,NA,TRBV5-1,ASSGRALETQY
TRBJ2-3,NA,TRBV6-5,ASRPDPSSDTQY
TRBJ2-3,TRBD2,TRBV9,ASSVFPGTSGGNTDTQY
TRBJ1-6,NA,TRBV11-2,ASSLAPESPLH
TRBJ1-6,TRBD1,TRBV7-8,ASRPGGLNSPLH
TRBJ2-3,NA,TRBV29-1,SVNGQSTDTQY
TRBJ2-5,TRBD2,TRBV4-2,ASSQSSRGTQETQY
TRBJ2-3,NA,TRBV7-8,ASSPQGLTDTQY
TRBJ2-2,NA,TRBV30,AWDPTTGELF
TRBJ1-5,NA,TRBV29-1,SVVIGSNQPQH
TRBJ2-5,NA,TRBV18,ASSYRPIGVQETQY
TRBJ2-7,TRBD2,TRBV6-5,ASSLTSGGAHEQY
TRBJ1-1,NA,TRBV2,ASSVAVNTEAF
TRBJ1-2,NA,TRBV5-1,ASSLDSRSIYGYT
TRBJ1-4,TRBD1,TRBV30,AWARRDREVEKLF
TRBJ2-3,NA,TRBV4-3,ASSQSGTPLTTDTQY
TRBJ1-1,TRBD1,TRBV29-1,SVEQGGTEAF
TRBJ1-1,TRBD1,TRBV30,AWRTGTVLVANTEAF
TRBJ2-5,TRBD1,TRBV11-1,ASSFGQGIKTQY
TRBJ2-1,NA,TRBV7-2,ASSSGVYNEQF
TRBJ1-2,TRBD1,TRBV5-4,ASSLGQGVSSNYGYT
TRBJ1-1,NA,TRBV30,ACLRPFMNTEAF
TRBJ1-5,NA,TRBV10-3,AISEGRTNQPQH
TRBJ2-1,NA,TRBV5-1,ASSIGGNNEQF
TRBJ2-3,NA,TRBV6-5,ASSHMGGGTDTQY
TRBJ2-1,NA,TRBV9,ASSVDRYNEQF
TRBJ2-7,NA,TRBV9,ASSVEEGIYEQY
TRBJ1-2,TRBD1,TRBV5-1,ASSPGTGNGYT
TRBJ2-7,TRBD1,TRBV18,ASSPGQLYEQY
TRBJ2-7,NA,TRBV27,ASSPDRAYEQY
TRBJ2-2,NA,TRBV5-1,ASSPIFGELF
TRBJ1-1,TRBD1,TRBV5-1,ASSQGDRNTEAF
TRBJ2-7,NA,TRBV25-1,ASTQIRVSYEQY
TRBJ2-1,TRBD1,TRBV6-6,ASSVGGHEQF
TRBJ2-5,TRBD2,TRBV5-1,ASSSGLGGETQY
TRBJ2-7,NA,TRBV4-1,ASSLSILQGGSSYEQY
TRBJ2-5,NA,TRBV5-1,ASSLKETQY
TRBJ2-6,NA,TRBV6-1,ASRTGITGANVLT
TRBJ1-2,NA,TRBV29-1,SVPRRDTGGYT
TRBJ1-2,NA,TRBV19,ASSKTVNYGYT
TRBJ1-1,NA,TRBV30,AWSVSLTTEAF
TRBJ1-1,TRBD1,TRBV30,AWMDREDTEAF
TRBJ1-1,NA,TRBV30,AWSGDLSTEAF
TRBJ2-7,TRBD1,TRBV2,ASSLDRERGYEQY
TRBJ1-5,NA,TRBV4-1,ASSQDLRERPQH
TRBJ2-2,NA,TRBV9,ASSLPPVGGELF
TRBJ2-5,NA,TRBV12-5,ASGSSGPSTTQY
TRBJ2-1,NA,TRBV7-8,ASREAASYNEQF
TRBJ1-2,NA,TRBV9,ASSVGQGSYGYT
TRBJ2-7,TRBD1,TRBV13,ASSVGTGYEQY
TRBJ1-2,TRBD1,TRBV29-1,SVERLQGASGYT
TRBJ2-7,TRBD2,TRBV4-1,ASSQDQRGGSEQY